This is a list of T cell receptor beta chains from one sample in a study of shared clonotypes between healthy human individuals. Sequencing was performed with immunoSEQ multiplex PCR; in TCRdb, only in-frame clones are kept and a portion is missing. This sample carries about 650,000 clones, 95% of them seen once, and the ten largest clones take less than 0.13%. Sequencing used naive CD8+ T cells sorted from blood. The source of these receptors is a woman aged 30 to 39 in good health. CDR3s include the opening cysteine and the closing phenylalanine or tryptophan. A D gene is named only where the DNA matches it firmly. Clone sizes are given selectively: once, few, many, or a class where the clone is expanded.

j_gene	abundance	d_gene	v_gene	CDR3nt	CDR3aa
TRBJ2-2	-	-	TRBV27	TGTGCCAGCAGTTCTGGTTTGGGGTTTGGCACCGGGGAGCTGTTTTTT	CASSSGLGFGTGELFF
TRBJ2-2	-	TRBD1	TRBV5-1	TGCGCCAGCAGCCGACTCCGGCGAGGACAGGGGAACACCGGGGAGCTGTTTTTT	CASSRLRRGQGNTGELFF
TRBJ2-3	-	TRBD1	TRBV6-1	TGTGCCAGCAGTGGCGGACAGGGGTCGTGGGGGGATACGCAGTATTTT	CASSGGQGSWGDTQYF
TRBJ1-1	-	-	TRBV29-1	TGCAGCGGCCTAGGCACTAACACTGAAGCTTTCTTT	CSGLGTNTEAFF
TRBJ2-1	-	TRBD2	TRBV23-1	TGCGCCAGCAGTCAATCGCAAGCGGGGGCAGGAGATGAGCAGTTCTTC	CASSQSQAGAGDEQFF
TRBJ1-5	few	-	TRBV4-1	TGCGCCAGCAGCCCGGACCCTTATAGCAATCAGCCCCAGCATTTT	CASSPDPYSNQPQHF
TRBJ2-7	-	-	TRBV7-6	TGTGCCAGCAGCTTTGGCGGGCTGCCCTACGAGCAGTACTTC	CASSFGGLPYEQYF
TRBJ2-1	-	TRBD2	TRBV28	TGTGCCAGCAGTTTCTCCCGGGGGGGCGGGAGCACTGAGCAGTTCTTC	CASSFSRGGGSTEQFF
TRBJ1-3	-	-	TRBV30	TGTACAGCCAAAGTTCCGCAGGATGGAAACACCATATATTTT	CTAKVPQDGNTIYF
TRBJ2-1	-	-	TRBV28	TGTGCCAGTACGCCCAGAAGATACAATGAGCAGTTCTTC	CASTPRRYNEQFF
TRBJ1-2	-	TRBD1	TRBV27	TGTGCCAGCAGTGCCCGAACAGGGGAGGGGGACTATGGCTACACCTTC	CASSARTGEGDYGYTF
TRBJ1-5	-	TRBD1	TRBV2	TGTGCCAGCAGTGTGACGGGACAGGGACTCAATCAGCCCCAGCATTTT	CASSVTGQGLNQPQHF
TRBJ2-1	-	TRBD1	TRBV27	TGTGCCAGCAGTTTAGGGACAGGAACCTACAATGAGCAGTTCTTC	CASSLGTGTYNEQFF
TRBJ2-7	-	-	TRBV29-1	TGCAGCGTTGAAGTTATGACAGGATCTGAGCAGTACTTC	CSVEVMTGSEQYF
TRBJ2-7	-	TRBD1	TRBV27	TGTGCCAGCAGTTTTACAGGGGCGGCCTACGAGCAGTACTTC	CASSFTGAAYEQYF
TRBJ2-6	-	-	TRBV27	TGTGCCAGCAGGGGTGGAGACCTGCACCTGACTTTC	CASRGGDLHLTF
TRBJ2-1	-	TRBD1	TRBV7-2	TGTGCCAGCAGCTTAGTATCCGGGACAGGGACGAGCAATGAGCAGTTCTTC	CASSLVSGTGTSNEQFF
TRBJ2-7	once	TRBD2	TRBV6-5	TGTGCCAGCATCAAGACTAGCGGGACTTCCTACGAGCAGTACTTC	CASIKTSGTSYEQYF
TRBJ1-5	-	-	TRBV27	TGTGCCAGCAGTTTTAACAGGGTCGACTCCCAGCATTTT	CASSFNRVDSQHF
TRBJ2-7	-	TRBD2	TRBV29-1	TGCAGCGTTGCGGGGGGGGTACCTTCCTACGAGCAGTACTTC	CSVAGGVPSYEQYF
TRBJ2-6	-	-	TRBV28	TGTGCCAGCAGTTCCATAGGGGCCAACGTCCTGACTTTC	CASSSIGANVLTF
TRBJ1-4	-	TRBD1	TRBV14	TGTGCCAGCAGCACCGGACAGGTTGAGGGTGAAAAACTGTTTTTT	CASSTGQVEGEKLFF
TRBJ2-7	-	-	TRBV2	TGTGCCAGCAGTGAAAAGGGTTTTGGGCTCTACGAGCAGTACTTC	CASSEKGFGLYEQYF
TRBJ1-1	-	-	TRBV5-8	TGTGCCAGCAGCTTACCCTCGGAGAGAGCTTTCTTT	CASSLPSERAFF
TRBJ1-6	-	TRBD1	TRBV10-1	TGCGCCAGCAGTGGGGACAGGGGTTTAATCCGTTCACCCCTCCACTTT	CASSGDRGLIRSPLHF
TRBJ1-1	few	-	TRBV14	TGTGCCAGCAGTGGCAGGAGGGACACTGAAGCTTTCTTT	CASSGRRDTEAFF
TRBJ1-2	-	-	TRBV14	TGTGCCAGCAGCCAGACTCGGAGCTATGGCTACACCTTC	CASSQTRSYGYTF
TRBJ2-2	-	-	TRBV14	TGTGCCAGCAGCCCCCGGGCCTACACCGGGGAGCTGTTTTTT	CASSPRAYTGELFF